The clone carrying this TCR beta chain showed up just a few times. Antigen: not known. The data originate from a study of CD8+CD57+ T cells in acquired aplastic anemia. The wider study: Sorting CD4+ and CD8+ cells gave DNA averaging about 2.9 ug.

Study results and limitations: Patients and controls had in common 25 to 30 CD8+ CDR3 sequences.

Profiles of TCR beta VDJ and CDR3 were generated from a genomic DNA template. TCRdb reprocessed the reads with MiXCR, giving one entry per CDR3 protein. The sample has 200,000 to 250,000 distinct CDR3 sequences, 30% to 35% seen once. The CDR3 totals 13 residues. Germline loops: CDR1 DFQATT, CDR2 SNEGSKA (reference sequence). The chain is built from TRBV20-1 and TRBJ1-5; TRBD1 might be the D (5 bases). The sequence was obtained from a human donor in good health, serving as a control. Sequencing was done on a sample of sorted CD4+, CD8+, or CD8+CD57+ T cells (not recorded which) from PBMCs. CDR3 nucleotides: TGCACTTCCGGACGGGGCTGGGATCGGCCCCAGCATTTT. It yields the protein CTSGRGWDRPQHF.